The 3 T cell receptor beta chains below all came from one sample that was sequenced in a study of T cell repertoires in cytomegalovirus infection. What these receptors recognize is not known. TCRdb called the reads again in MiXCR, with one record for every CDR3 protein. The sample lists 110,000 to 150,000 distinct CDR3 sequences, around 32% occurring once. The sample was CD8+ T cells from cultured PBMCs, taken from culture after CMV antigen stimulation. These receptors were obtained from a human donor in good health (CMV status not recorded). Some clones in this sample may be carry-over from other donors' samples.

The sample holds a few counts of this clonotype. This chain links TRBV19 with TRBJ2-6; no reliable D call. V was pared by 10 bases and J by 2 bases, with 12 bases between. CDR3 size: 14 residues. Germline V CDR1 and CDR2: LNHDA, SQIVND (reference sequence). The CDR3 is CATQDVTGANVLTF. CDR3 nucleotide sequence: TGTGCCACTCAGGATGTCACTGGGGCCAACGTCCTGACTTTC.

This clonotype has more than one count but fewer than ten. The J gene is TRBJ2-1, the V gene TRBV7-2; D is possibly TRBD2 (6 bases). Germline V gene sequence: CDR1 SGHTA, CDR2 FQGNSA. The V gene lost 6 bases and the J gene lost 4 bases, with 13 bases spanning the gap. This CDR3 is 14 amino acids long. The CDR3 region has the DNA TGTGCCAGCAGTCCCGGGGCGGGGTACAATGAGCAGTTCTTC. Translating gives CASSPGAGYNEQFF. Full variable domain (outside the CDR3, taken from reference TRBV7-2 and TRBJ2-1): GAGVSQSPSNKVTEKGKDVELRCDPISGHTALYWYRQSLGQGLEFLIYFQGNSAPDKSGLPSDRFSAERTGGSVSTLTIQRTQQEDSAVYLCASSPGAGYNEQFFGPGTRLTVL.

This clonotype has more than one count but fewer than ten. This chain uses TRBV28 with TRBJ2-1; no reliable D call. Germline CDR1 reads MDHEN; CDR2 reads SYDVKM. Trimming stripped 6 bases from V and 8 bases from J, with 8 bases between. CDR3 length: 11 residues. The CDR3 reads CASSQGYEQFF. The CDR3 nucleotides read TGTGCCAGCAGCCAAGGGTATGAGCAGTTCTTC.